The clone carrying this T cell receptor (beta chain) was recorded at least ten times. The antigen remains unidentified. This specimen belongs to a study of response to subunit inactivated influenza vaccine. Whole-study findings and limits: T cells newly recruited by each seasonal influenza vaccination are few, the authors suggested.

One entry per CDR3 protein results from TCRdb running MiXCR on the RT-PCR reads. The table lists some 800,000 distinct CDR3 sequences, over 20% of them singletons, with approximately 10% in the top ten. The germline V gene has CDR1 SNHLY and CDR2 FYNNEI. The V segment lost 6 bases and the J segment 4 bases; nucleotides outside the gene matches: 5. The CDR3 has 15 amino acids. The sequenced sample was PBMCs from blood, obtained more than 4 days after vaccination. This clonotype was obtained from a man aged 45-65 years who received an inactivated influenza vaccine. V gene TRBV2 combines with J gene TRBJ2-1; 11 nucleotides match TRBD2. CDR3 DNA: TGTGCCAGCAGGACCGGGACTAGCGGATACAATGAGCAGTTCTTC. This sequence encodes CASRTGTSGYNEQFF.